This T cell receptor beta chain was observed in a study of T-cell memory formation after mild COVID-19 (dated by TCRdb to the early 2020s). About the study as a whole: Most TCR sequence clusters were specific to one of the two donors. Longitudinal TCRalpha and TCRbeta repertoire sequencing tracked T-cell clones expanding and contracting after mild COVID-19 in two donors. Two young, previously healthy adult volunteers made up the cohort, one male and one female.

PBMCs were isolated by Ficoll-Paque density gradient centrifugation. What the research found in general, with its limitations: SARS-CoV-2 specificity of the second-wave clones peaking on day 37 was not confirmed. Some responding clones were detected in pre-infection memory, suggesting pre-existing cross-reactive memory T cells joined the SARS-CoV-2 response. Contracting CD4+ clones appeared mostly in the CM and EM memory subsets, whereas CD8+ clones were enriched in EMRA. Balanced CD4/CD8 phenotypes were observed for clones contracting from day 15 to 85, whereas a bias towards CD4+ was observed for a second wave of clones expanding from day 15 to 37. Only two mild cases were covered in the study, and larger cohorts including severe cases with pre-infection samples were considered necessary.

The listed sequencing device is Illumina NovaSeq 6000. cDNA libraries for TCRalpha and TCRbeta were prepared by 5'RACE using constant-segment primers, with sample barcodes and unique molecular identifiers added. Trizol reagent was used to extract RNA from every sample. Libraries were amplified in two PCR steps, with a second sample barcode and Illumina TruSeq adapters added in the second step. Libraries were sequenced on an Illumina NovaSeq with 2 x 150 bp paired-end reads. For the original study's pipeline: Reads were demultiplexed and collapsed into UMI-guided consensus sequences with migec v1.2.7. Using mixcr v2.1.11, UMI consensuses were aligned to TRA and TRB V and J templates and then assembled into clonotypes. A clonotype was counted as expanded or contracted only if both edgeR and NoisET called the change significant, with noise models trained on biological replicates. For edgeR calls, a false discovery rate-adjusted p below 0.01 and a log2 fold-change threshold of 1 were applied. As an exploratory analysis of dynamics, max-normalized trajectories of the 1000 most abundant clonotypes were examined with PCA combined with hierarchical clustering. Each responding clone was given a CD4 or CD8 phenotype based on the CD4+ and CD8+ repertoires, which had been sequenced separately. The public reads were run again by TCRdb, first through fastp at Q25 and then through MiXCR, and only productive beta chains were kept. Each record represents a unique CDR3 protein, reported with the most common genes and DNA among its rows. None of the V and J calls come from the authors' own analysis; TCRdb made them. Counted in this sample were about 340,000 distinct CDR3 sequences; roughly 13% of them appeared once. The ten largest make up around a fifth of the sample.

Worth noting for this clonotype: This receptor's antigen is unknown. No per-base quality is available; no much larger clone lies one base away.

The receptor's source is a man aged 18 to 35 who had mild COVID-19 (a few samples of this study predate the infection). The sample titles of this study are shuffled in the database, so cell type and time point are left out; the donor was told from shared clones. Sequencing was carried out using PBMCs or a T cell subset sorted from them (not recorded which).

The nucleotides are TGTGCCACCAGTGATTCCCCAAAGCGGGGAACCTACAATGAGCAGTTCTTC. Its translation is CATSDSPKRGTYNEQFF. The sequence joins TRBV24-1 to TRBJ2-1, and TRBD2 matches 7 of the central bases. For CDR1 and CDR2, the germline V gene lists KGHDR and SFDVKD. From V the trimming removes 2 bases and from J it removes 2 bases, while the gene matches leave 8 bases of the junction unaccounted for. Inclusive of the bounding cysteine and phenylalanine, the CDR3 is 17 residues long. Only CDR3 DNA is held: 51 bases, read in frame from base 1.